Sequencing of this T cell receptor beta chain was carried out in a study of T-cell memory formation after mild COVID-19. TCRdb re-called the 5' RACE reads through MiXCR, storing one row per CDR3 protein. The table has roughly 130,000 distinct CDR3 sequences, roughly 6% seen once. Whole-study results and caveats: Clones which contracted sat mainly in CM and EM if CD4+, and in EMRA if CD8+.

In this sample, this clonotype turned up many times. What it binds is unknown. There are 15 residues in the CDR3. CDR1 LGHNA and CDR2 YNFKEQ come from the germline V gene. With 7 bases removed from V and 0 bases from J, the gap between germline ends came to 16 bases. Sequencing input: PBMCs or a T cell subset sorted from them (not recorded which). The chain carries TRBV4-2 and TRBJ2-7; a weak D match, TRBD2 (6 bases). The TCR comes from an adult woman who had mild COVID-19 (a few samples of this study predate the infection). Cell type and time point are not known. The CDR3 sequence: CASTRGTASSYEQYF. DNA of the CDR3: TGTGCCAGCACCCGGGGGACTGCGAGCTCCTACGAGCAGTACTTC.